Each of the 24 T cell receptor beta chains below was sequenced from the same sample in a study of blood T cell repertoires in COVID-19 (TCRdb year 2020). Library method: the immunoSEQ multiplex PCR assay. TCRdb took this table from immuneACCESS and kept in-frame rearrangements with V and J called. Such tables lack part of the clones; where checked against another copy, unresolved V genes explain under half of the gap, and the rest is unexplained. A total of about 270,000 clones appear in this sample, 75% to 95% of them only once. The ten largest clones represent approximately 3% of the sample. What was sequenced was PBMCs or T cells enriched from blood (not recorded which). The receptors originated from a man aged 35 to 55 who had been exposed to COVID-19.

The rearrangement uses TRBV10-3 and TRBJ2-3, with TRBD2 matching over 11 bases. The CDR3 length is 16 residues. V shed 6 bases and J 5 bases; nucleotides not matched to a gene: 10. From germline, CDR1 is ENHRY and CDR2 SYGVKD. The CDR3 sequence: CAIRDSGRALEDTQYF. CDR3 DNA sequence: TGTGCCATCAGGGATAGCGGGAGGGCCCTTGAAGATACGCAGTATTTT.

The V call is TRBV28, the J call TRBJ1-2, with D possibly matching TRBD1 (6 bases). The CDR3 covers 11 residues. Germline CDR1 and CDR2: MDHEN and SYDVKM. Trimming took 8 bases from V and 4 from J, leaving 8 bases between them. The CDR3 DNA is TGTGCCAGCGGGGACACCTATGGCTACACCTTC. Translating gives CASGDTYGYTF.

This sequence joins TRBV4-1 and TRBJ1-1; D may be TRBD1 (6 bases). This CDR3 spans 13 amino acids. Trimming stripped 7 bases from V and 4 bases from J, with 13 bases between. Germline V gives CDR1 MGHRA, CDR2 YSYEKL. The CDR3 sequence is CASTGESRTEAFF. The CDR3 DNA reads as TGCGCCAGCACAGGGGAGTCGCGCACTGAAGCTTTCTTT.

The V call is TRBV6-1, the J call TRBJ1-2; D remains unclear. CDR1 is MNHNS and CDR2 is SASEGT in the germline V gene. V shed 1 base and J shed 8 bases, with 14 bases lying between them. The CDR3 is made up of 14 amino acids. CDR3 nucleotide sequence: TGTGCCAGCAGTGAAGATCTTTCCGGGGAGGGCTACACCTTC. Translation: CASSEDLSGEGYTF.

The chain links TRBV28 to TRBJ1-5, with 7 bases lining up with TRBD1. CDR1 MDHEN and CDR2 SYDVKM come from the germline V gene. Trimming cost V 7 bases and J 8 bases; bases outside gene matches: 2. CDR3 size: 11 residues. Here the CDR3 DNA reads TGTGCCAGCAACAGGGGTGAGCCCCAGCATTTT. This translates into CASNRGEPQHF.

This chain connects TRBV7-2 to TRBJ2-5; 8 nucleotides align to TRBD2. This CDR3 has 16 amino acids. Germline trimming cut 3 bases from V and 4 bases from J; bases unmatched to any gene: 10. CDR1 is SGHTA and CDR2 is FQGNSA in the germline V gene. The DNA for the CDR3 is TGTGCCAGCAGCTTCGCGGGGGGTCTCTCAAGAGAGACCCAGTACTTC. Translation: CASSFAGGLSRETQYF.

The rearrangement links TRBV7-9 to TRBJ2-7, with D perhaps matching TRBD2 (6 bases). This CDR3 is 14 amino acids long. The germline gives CDR1 SEHNR, CDR2 FQNEAQ (reference sequence). Trimming removed 5 bases at V and 5 bases at J, with 16 bases between. The CDR3 DNA is TGTGCCAGCAGCGATAGGGCCAGGGAGGACGAGCAGTACTTC. Translating gives CASSDRAREDEQYF.

J is TRBJ2-5 and V is TRBV7-2; D uncertain. Trimming removed 1 base at V and 1 base at J, with 10 bases between. This CDR3 region has 15 residues. Germline V lookup: CDR1 SGHTA, CDR2 FQGNSA. The CDR3, as DNA: TGTGCCAGCAGCTTAGTGGCGACAAGCCAAGAGACCCAGTACTTC. Translation gives CASSLVATSQETQYF. Together with reference TRBV7-2 and TRBJ2-5, the CDR3 gives the full variable domain: GAGVSQSPSNKVTEKGKDVELRCDPISGHTALYWYRQSLGQGLEFLIYFQGNSAPDKSGLPSDRFSAERTGGSVSTLTIQRTQQEDSAVYLCASSLVATSQETQYFGPGTRLLVL.

The V call is TRBV19, the J call TRBJ1-6; possible D gene TRBD1, 5 bases. Germline values: CDR1 LNHDA, CDR2 SQIVND (reference sequence). The CDR3 length is 15 residues. Trimming removed 8 bases from V and 14 bases from J, with 25 bases in between. CDR3 residues: CASSLLDREFSSLHF. CDR3 coding DNA: TGTGCCAGTTCGCTCCTAGACAGAGAATTCAGTTCCCTCCACTTT.

The gene calls are TRBV27 and TRBJ2-7, with a possible D match to TRBD2 (6 bases). V shed 5 bases and J shed 5 bases, with 16 bases lying between them. This CDR3 has 14 amino acids. The germline gives CDR1 MNHEY, CDR2 SMNVEV (reference sequence). CDR3 amino acids: CASSPRRERDEQYF. Here the CDR3 DNA reads TGTGCCAGCAGTCCCCGGAGGGAGCGGGACGAGCAGTACTTC.

This sequence joins TRBV5-5 and TRBJ2-1; D possibly corresponds to TRBD2 (5 bases). V was shortened by 4 bases and J by 0 bases, with 26 bases between the two germline ends. Per germline, CDR1 SGHKS and CDR2 YYEKEE (reference sequence). CDR3 length: 20 amino acids. The CDR3, as DNA: TGTGCCAGCAGCCTTCGATCCGGACTGGCCGTCCGTAGCTCCTACAATGAGCAGTTCTTC. Amino acid sequence: CASSLRSGLAVRSSYNEQFF.

This clone was observed a few times. V gene TRBV7-9 combines with J gene TRBJ2-1; weak D call: TRBD1 (5 bases). V lost 6 bases, J lost 0 bases, and 15 bases lay in between. Germline V gene data show CDR1 as SEHNR and CDR2 as FQNEAQ (reference sequence). There are 16 residues in the CDR3. CDR3 bases: TGTGCCAGCAGTCCACAGGATCCGAGCTCCTACAATGAGCAGTTCTTC. Translating it yields CASSPQDPSSYNEQFF.

The chain couples TRBV3-1 (or the pseudogene TRBV3-2) to TRBJ2-5; TRBD2 aligns across 7 bases. The germline V gene encodes CDR1 LGHDT and CDR2 YNNKEL (reference sequence). The CDR3 is made up of 16 amino acids. V lost 0 bases and J lost 5; bases outside the gene matches: 9. In DNA form, the CDR3 reads TGTGCCAGCAGCCAAGAAAGGCTCAGCGGGGTGGAGACCCAGTACTTC. The encoded protein is CASSQERLSGVETQYF.

This sequence joins TRBV5-1 and TRBJ2-7; 11 bases match TRBD1. Germline CDR1 SGHRS, CDR2 YFSETQ. Trimming at V came to 4 bases and at J to 3 bases, leaving 6 bases not matched to a gene. The CDR3 totals 15 residues. CDR3 in amino acids: CASSRTGTGGYEQYF. The CDR3 bases are TGCGCCAGCAGCAGGACCGGGACAGGGGGCTACGAGCAGTACTTC.

The CDR3 loop reads CASSTAANTEAFF. The DNA for the CDR3 is TGCGCCAGCAGCACAGCGGCCAACACTGAAGCTTTCTTT. This chain joins TRBV5-1 and TRBJ1-1; no firm D call. Per germline, CDR1 SGHRS and CDR2 YFSETQ. This CDR3 spans 13 amino acids. V was pared by 4 bases and J by 2 bases, with 9 bases between.

The genes are TRBV27 and TRBJ2-2, with 7 positions matching TRBD2. Germline-derived CDR1 and CDR2 are MNHEY and SMNVEV (reference sequence). The CDR3 has 16 amino acids. J was trimmed by 6 bases and V by 5 bases; bases with no gene match: 12. The CDR3 is CASSSVVLAAPGELFF. The DNA of the CDR3 is TGTGCCAGCAGTAGCGTCGTGCTAGCGGCCCCCGGGGAGCTGTTTTTT.

J is TRBJ2-3 and V is TRBV9; possible D gene TRBD2, 6 bases. This CDR3 region has 14 residues. Looked up from germline, CDR1 is SGDLS and CDR2 is YYNGEE. V shed 6 bases and J shed 9 bases, with 20 bases lying between them. The CDR3 DNA reads as TGTGCCAGCATACGACTAGGGCCCTTTTGCACGCAGTATTTT. This translates into CASIRLGPFCTQYF.

The chain combines TRBV29-1 with TRBJ1-5, with D maybe TRBD1 (6 bases). Trimming took off 5 bases at V and 0 bases at J, with 11 bases between the two ends. Germline V gives CDR1 SQVTM, CDR2 ANQGSEA. This CDR3 spans 14 amino acids. DNA for the CDR3: TGCAGCGTTCAACAGGGCAATAGCAATCAGCCCCAGCATTTT. Encoded protein: CSVQQGNSNQPQHF.

In this sample, this clone turned up a few times. This chain uses TRBV6-2 or TRBV6-3 with TRBJ1-3; no clear D. Germline CDR1 is MNHEY and CDR2 is SVGEGT. V lost 2 bases and J 2 bases, leaving 7 bases between the germline ends. This CDR3 has 14 residues. CDR3 amino acids: CASSYPGTGNTIYF. The CDR3 coding sequence is TGTGCCAGCAGTTACCCGGGGACTGGAAACACCATATATTTT.

V usage is TRBV6-5 and J usage is TRBJ2-7, with 11 positions matching TRBD1. The CDR3 is made up of 14 amino acids. The V segment lost 7 bases and the J segment 2 bases; nucleotides outside the gene matches: 4. CDR1 is MNHEY and CDR2 is SVGAGI in the germline V gene. CDR3 loop: CASIWDRGTYEQYF. The CDR3 nucleotides are TGTGCCAGCATTTGGGACAGGGGGACCTACGAGCAGTACTTC.

This chain links TRBV7-9 with TRBJ1-3; the D gene is possibly TRBD1 (5 bases). Germline CDR1 reads SEHNR; CDR2 reads FQNEAQ (reference sequence). With 5 bases removed from V and 1 base from J, the gap between germline ends came to 15 bases. This CDR3 region has 16 residues. The chain's CDR3 is CASSLLIGGSGNTIYF. The CDR3 nucleotides are TGTGCCAGCAGCCTTCTCATCGGGGGGTCTGGAAACACCATATATTTT.

The chain couples TRBV28 to TRBJ2-1; TRBD2 aligns across 11 bases. The CDR3 is 15 amino acids. Unmatched junction bases numbered 9, after V lost 6 bases and J lost 8 bases. Germline CDR1 reads MDHEN; CDR2 reads SYDVKM. The CDR3 DNA is TGTGCCAGCAGATTAGCGGGAGGGTCTAGGGATGAGCAGTTCTTC. Residues: CASRLAGGSRDEQFF.

V usage is TRBV9 and J usage is TRBJ1-1; possible D gene TRBD1, 6 bases. Germline assignment: CDR1 SGDLS and CDR2 YYNGEE. V lost 3 bases and J lost 3, with 15 bases in between. CDR3 length: 15 amino acids. The CDR3 coding sequence is TGTGCCAGCAGCGAGGGGGTGAGGGGTGACACTGAAGCTTTCTTT. Its translation: CASSEGVRGDTEAFF. Together with reference TRBV9 and TRBJ1-1, the CDR3 gives the full variable domain: DSGVTQTPKHLITATGQRVTLRCSPRSGDLSVYWYQQSLDQGLQFLIQYYNGEERAKGNILERFSAQQFPDLHSELNLSSLELGDSALYFCASSEGVRGDTEAFFGQGTRLTVV.

CDR3 in DNA: TGTGCCAGCAGCAACCTCGTCCCGGACAGGGGTCAACACGAGCAGTACTTC. Translating it yields CASSNLVPDRGQHEQYF. The chain joins TRBV21-1 to TRBJ2-7; the DNA was not used to check the table's D call, TRBD1. TRBV21-1 is a known pseudogene. The CDR3 is 17 amino acids.